These 23 T cell receptor beta chains originate from one sample sequenced in a study of CD8 T cells in ankylosing spondylitis. Overall study findings and caveats: Characteristic, it appeared, of ankylosing spondylitis blood was a TCR beta motif of fewer than 10 highly homologous variants.

TCRdb reprocessed the 5' RACE reads with MiXCR, giving one entry per CDR3 protein. Among about 800,000 distinct CDR3 sequences, approximately 12% were seen once, and the ten largest hold just over 0.5%. No antigen has been assigned to these receptors. The sample was blood, either unsorted or a sorted T cell fraction (not recorded which). These receptors were obtained from a male donor with ankylosing spondylitis.

CDR3 coding DNA: TGCGCCAGCAGCGGTATAGGGAGAGATGGCTACACCTTC. This encodes CASSGIGRDGYTF. The J gene is TRBJ1-2, the V gene TRBV5-1; no firm D call. The CDR3 contains 13 residues. The V and J ends lost 4 bases and 6 bases respectively, with 13 bases between them. Germline V gene lookup returns CDR1 SGHRS and CDR2 YFSETQ. Full variable domain (outside the CDR3, taken from reference TRBV5-1 and TRBJ1-2): KAGVTQTPRYLIKTRGQQVTLSCSPISGHRSVSWYQQTPGQGLQFLFEYFSETQRNKGNFPGRFSGRQFSNSRSEMNVSTLELGDSALYLCASSGIGRDGYTFGSGTRLTVV.

The chain is built from TRBV20-1 and TRBJ1-4; 7 nucleotides match TRBD1. J gave up 8 bases and V 5 bases, and 8 bases lay outside the gene matches. Germline CDR1 and CDR2: DFQATT and SNEGSKA (reference sequence). The CDR3 extends over 13 amino acids. The CDR3 region has the DNA TGCAGTGCTCTCAACAGGGGAGGCGAAAAACTGTTTTTT. It translates to CSALNRGGEKLFF.

This chain uses TRBV15 with TRBJ2-7; TRBD1 might be the D (6 bases). This CDR3 comprises 15 residues. V was shortened by 1 base and J by 5 bases, with 15 bases between the two germline ends. CDR1 LNHNV and CDR2 YYDKDF come from the germline V gene (reference sequence). For the CDR3, the DNA is TGTGCCACCAGCAGAGTCAAAGGGGGTATCGACGAGCAGTACTTC. It codes for CATSRVKGGIDEQYF.

V is TRBV11-2 and J is TRBJ1-2, with D hard to call. This CDR3 has 13 amino acids. The V and J ends lost 8 bases and 1 base respectively, with 11 bases between them. Germline V gene lookup returns CDR1 SGHAT and CDR2 FQNNGV. Written as DNA, the CDR3 is TGTGCCAGCTACGAGGAGGGTAACTATGGCTACACCTTC. Amino acids: CASYEEGNYGYTF.

This clonotype was picked up a small number of times. The V gene is TRBV30, the J gene TRBJ2-7; D is uncertain. CDR1 GTSNPN and CDR2 SVGIG come from the germline V gene (reference sequence). The CDR3 has 12 residues. With 6 bases removed from V and 0 bases from J, the gap between germline ends came to 9 bases. This CDR3 reads CACRRVSYEQYF. The CDR3 DNA reads TGTGCCTGCCGAAGGGTCTCCTACGAGCAGTACTTC.

This clonotype was picked up a small number of times. The V and J genes are TRBV6-2 or TRBV6-3 and TRBJ2-1, with D uncertain. The CDR3 has 18 amino acids. Trimming removed 3 bases from V and 1 base from J, with 19 bases in between. The germline V gene has CDR1 MNHEY and CDR2 SVGEGT. The CDR3 loop is CASSYPPRPRTSYNEQFF. DNA for the CDR3: TGTGCCAGCAGTTATCCCCCCCGACCCCGGACGTCCTACAATGAGCAGTTCTTC.

This clonotype was counted at least ten times. The rearrangement links TRBV20-1 to TRBJ1-2; TRBD1 aligns across 10 bases. Germline V gene lookup returns CDR1 DFQATT and CDR2 SNEGSKA (reference sequence). After removal of 5 bases from V and 6 bases from J, the junction contained 12 bases not matched to a gene. The CDR3 length is 15 residues. The CDR3 here is CSAVNRDRGYNGYTF. CDR3 sequence (DNA): TGCAGTGCTGTAAACCGGGACAGGGGCTATAATGGCTACACCTTC.

This clonotype occurred many times. The CDR3 spells CSVVGTSYEQYF. CDR3 nucleotides: TGCAGCGTTGTCGGCACCTCCTACGAGCAGTACTTC. This chain uses TRBV29-1 with TRBJ2-7; no clear D. The CDR3 runs to 12 residues. Germline-derived CDR1 and CDR2 are SQVTM and ANQGSEA. V lost 4 bases and J lost 0, with 7 bases in between.

This clonotype turned up a few times. The CDR3 DNA reads as TGTGCCACTAGAGGGGGAAACACAGATACGCAGTATTTT. It specifies CATRGGNTDTQYF. V is TRBV24-1 and J is TRBJ2-3; perhaps TRBD1 as D (6 bases). V lost 10 bases, J lost 2 bases, and 12 bases lay in between. The CDR3 extends over 13 amino acids. Germline loops: CDR1 KGHDR, CDR2 SFDVKD.

The genes are TRBV29-1 and TRBJ2-3; TRBD2 matches at 9 bases. Germline V CDR1 and CDR2: SQVTM, ANQGSEA. J lost 1 base, V lost 4 bases, and 18 bases had no gene match. This CDR3 comprises 19 residues. The CDR3 region has the DNA TGCAGCGTTGCATTACGGGACCTAGCGGGACTCTTGGGCACAGATACGCAGTATTTT. It encodes CSVALRDLAGLLGTDTQYF.

This chain joins TRBV7-8 and TRBJ1-1; no firm D call. V gave up 5 bases and J gave up 1 base, with 8 bases separating them. The CDR3 consists of 13 residues. Germline V gene data show CDR1 as SGHVS and CDR2 as FQNEAQ. The chain's CDR3 is CASSPIWNTEAFF. The CDR3 coding sequence is TGTGCCAGCAGCCCCATATGGAACACTGAAGCTTTCTTT. Filled out from reference TRBV7-8 and TRBJ1-1, the complete variable domain reads GAGVSQSPRYKVAKRGQDVALRCDPISGHVSLFWYQQALGQGPEFLTYFQNEAQLDKSGLPSDRFFAERPEGSVSTLKIQRTQQEDSAVYLCASSPIWNTEAFFGQGTRLTVV.

The rearrangement joins TRBV20-1 to TRBJ1-3; D is ambiguous. The CDR3 contains 15 residues. Germline-derived CDR1 and CDR2 are DFQATT and SNEGSKA (reference sequence). Trimming pared 6 bases from V and 1 base from J, leaving 16 bases between. CDR3 DNA: TGCAGTGCCACAGACGGAGAGAGTTCTGGAAACACCATATATTTT. Its translation: CSATDGESSGNTIYF.

This sequence joins TRBV11-1 and TRBJ2-1, with unresolved D. The CDR3 runs to 14 residues. Trimming left V 2 bases short and J 5 bases short, with 10 bases between. Germline CDR1 is SGHAT and CDR2 is FQDESV (reference sequence). DNA of the CDR3: TGTGCCAGCAGCTTAACTGCGGCAAACAATGAGCAGTTCTTC. Translating it yields CASSLTAANNEQFF.

This clonotype was recorded at least ten times. The chain uses TRBV7-2 and TRBJ2-7; D is possibly TRBD1 (6 bases). This CDR3 comprises 15 residues. In germline, CDR1 is SGHTA, CDR2 FQGNSA. With 5 bases removed from V and 3 bases from J, the gap between germline ends came to 17 bases. The CDR3 loop reads CASSPPLGGNYEQYF. CDR3 bases: TGTGCCAGCAGCCCCCCTTTAGGGGGTAACTACGAGCAGTACTTC.

This clonotype turned up a few times. The chain combines TRBV11-1 with TRBJ2-1, with a tentative D call TRBD2 (5 bases). The V gene lost 2 bases and the J gene lost 9 bases, with 11 bases spanning the gap. CDR1 SGHAT and CDR2 FQDESV come from the germline V gene (reference sequence). CDR3 length: 13 amino acids. This CDR3 reads CASSLQHRGEQFF. The DNA for the CDR3 is TGTGCCAGCAGCTTACAACACCGGGGTGAGCAGTTCTTC.

This clonotype has just a few counts. The J gene is TRBJ2-7, the V gene TRBV5-6; TRBD2 aligns across 14 bases. Looked up from germline, CDR1 is SGHDT and CDR2 is YYEEEE. The CDR3 sequence is 14 residues long. V was pared by 4 bases and J by 7 bases, with 4 bases of the junction left unmatched. CDR3 sequence: CASSAGLAGEEQYF. The CDR3 DNA reads TGTGCCAGCAGCGCGGGACTAGCGGGAGAAGAGCAGTACTTC.

This sequence joins TRBV21-1 and TRBJ2-3; the listed D gene, TRBD1, was not tested against the DNA. TRBV21-1 is a listed pseudogene. There are 17 residues in the CDR3. CDR3 protein: CASSPPRGLEGTDTQYF. CDR3 in DNA: TGTGCCAGCAGCCCTCCCCGGGGATTAGAGGGCACAGATACGCAGTATTTT.

V and J are TRBV20-1 and TRBJ1-1, with D unresolved. The CDR3 sequence is 11 residues long. The V gene lost 6 bases and the J gene lost 2 bases, with 7 bases spanning the gap. CDR1 and CDR2 (germline): DFQATT, SNEGSKA (reference sequence). The CDR3 DNA is TGCAGTGCCCCAGAAAACACTGAAGCTTTCTTT. Translating gives CSAPENTEAFF.

This chain connects TRBV5-1 to TRBJ1-2, with D uncertain. The CDR3 length is 13 residues. Looked up from germline, CDR1 is SGHRS and CDR2 is YFSETQ. The ends were cut back, 0 bases at V and 8 bases at J, with 11 bases in the middle. CDR3 sequence: CASSLEFASGYTF. CDR3 DNA: TGCGCCAGCAGCTTGGAGTTTGCGTCCGGCTACACCTTC.

This clonotype was detected a few times. The CDR3 DNA sequence: TGCGCCAGCAGGATAGGGGGACATGGGGCCAACGTCCTGACTTTC. Translating it yields CASRIGGHGANVLTF. This chain joins TRBV5-1 and TRBJ2-6; D is possibly TRBD1 (6 bases). Germline-derived CDR1 and CDR2 are SGHRS and YFSETQ. Trimming took off 5 bases at V and 3 bases at J, with 12 bases between the two ends. The length of the CDR3 is 15 residues.

This clonotype was counted a few times. The chain combines TRBV5-1 with TRBJ2-2, with a weak D call TRBD1 (5 bases). Trimming stripped 5 bases from V and 6 bases from J, with 14 bases between. Germline lookup yields CDR1 SGHRS and CDR2 YFSETQ. This CDR3 comprises 14 residues. CDR3 loop: CASSFAGIPGELFF. Here the CDR3 DNA reads TGCGCCAGCAGTTTTGCAGGGATCCCCGGGGAGCTGTTTTTT.

This clonotype was detected only a few times. The V gene is TRBV5-6, the J gene TRBJ2-7; TRBD1 is a possible D gene (6 bases). CDR1 is SGHDT, CDR2 YYEEEE, per germline. V was trimmed by 0 bases and J by 5 bases, leaving 12 bases between them. The CDR3 length is 14 residues. The CDR3 loop reads CASSLGPTGNEQYF. The CDR3 bases are TGTGCCAGCAGCTTGGGACCCACAGGGAACGAGCAGTACTTC.

The V gene is TRBV5-1, the J gene TRBJ2-1; D call uncertain. The length of the CDR3 is 13 residues. Trimming left V 5 bases short and J 10 bases short, with 16 bases between. CDR1 and CDR2 (germline): SGHRS, YFSETQ. CDR3 in amino acids: CASSLGPYGEQFF. The CDR3 DNA follows: TGCGCCAGCAGTCTCGGGCCTTATGGGGAGCAGTTCTTC.